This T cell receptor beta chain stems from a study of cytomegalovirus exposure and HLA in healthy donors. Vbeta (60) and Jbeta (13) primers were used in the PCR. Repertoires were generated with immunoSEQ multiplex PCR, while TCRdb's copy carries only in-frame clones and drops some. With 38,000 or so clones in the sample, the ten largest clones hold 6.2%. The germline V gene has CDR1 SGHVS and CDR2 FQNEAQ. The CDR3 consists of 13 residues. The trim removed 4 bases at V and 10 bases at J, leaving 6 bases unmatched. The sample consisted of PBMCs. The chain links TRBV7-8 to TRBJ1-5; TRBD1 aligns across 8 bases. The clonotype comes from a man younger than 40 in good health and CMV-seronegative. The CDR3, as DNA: TGTGCCAGCAGCTCCCGGACAGGGCAACCCCAGCATTTT. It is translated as CASSSRTGQPQHF.